The 19 T cell receptor delta chains below come from one sample, sequenced in a study of DNA immune sequencing with unique molecular identifiers. All 8 TRDV and 4 TRDJ genes were targeted in 32-plex amplification of genomic DNA. In around 3 barcoding PCR cycles, molecules received a 12-nucleotide UMI, then adapter PCR followed. TCRdb reran clone calling via CATT on the multiplex PCR reads. Among approximately 800 delta-chain clones listed, around a quarter were seen once. The sample comprised gamma-delta T cells enriched from blood buffy coat, or unenriched PBMCs (not recorded which). The receptors derive from a human donor in good health.

In regard to this clone: A far bigger clonotype differs at one base, so this is likely a read error. No DNA is shown, since the ends of the CDR3 on it are uncertain; the CDR3 is the one TCRdb lists. In the same sample, other DNA sequences code for this CDR3. Here the CDR3 reads CSVLLCSKHPCSLGSGRMGGLTAQLFF. This chain connects TRAV29/DV5 to TRDJ2; the table assigns TRDD3, which was not confirmed against the DNA. The CDR3 spans 27 residues, counting both ends. The germline V gene has CDR1 NSMFDY and CDR2 ISSIKDK.

To note about this clone: TCRdb shows a much larger clone's protein in place of this DNA's translation, and the two differ at residue 3, likely through a read error; the protein shown is translated from the DNA. J is TRDJ3 and V is TRDV2; the D gene is possibly TRDD3 (5 bases). The CDR3 sequence is 20 residues long. Germline CDR1 is GEAIGNYY and CDR2 is EKD. The CDR3 sequence is CAGDTLGTTNGSWDTRQMFF. CDR3 in DNA: TGTGCCGGTGACACCTTGGGGACCACGAACGGCTCCTGGGACACCCGACAGATGTTTTTC.

In this sample, this clone turned up once. The protein held in TCRdb is that of a much larger clone and does not match this DNA's translation at residue 12, likely because of a read error; the protein shown is translated from the DNA. V usage is TRDV2 and J usage is TRDJ1; 7 bases are a match to TRDD3. The CDR3 spans 15 residues. CDR1 and CDR2 (germline): GEAIGNYY, EKD. The CDR3 loop is CACDLLGTDTDRLIF. CDR3 nucleotide sequence: TGTGCCTGTGACCTACTGGGGACAGACACCGATAGACTCATCTTT.

About this clone: This DNA's translation and the protein TCRdb lists, from a much larger clone, do not match at residue 5, likely due to a read error; the protein shown is translated from the DNA. The gene calls are TRDV2 and TRDJ3; a possible D gene is TRDD3 (5 bases). CDR1 is GEAIGNYY, CDR2 EKD, per germline. CDR3 length: 20 amino acids. V was clipped by 3 bases and J by 0 bases, with 20 bases between them. CDR3 residues: CACDALGTTNGSWDTRQMFF. CDR3 DNA sequence: TGTGCCTGTGACGCCTTGGGGACCACGAACGGCTCCTGGGACACCCGACAGATGTTTTTC.

This clone has a handful of counts. Given a far larger clone just one base away, this is likely a sequencing read error. The chain links TRDV2 to TRDJ1; D is uncertain. The CDR3 is 15 residues long. Per the germline V gene, CDR1 is GEAIGNYY and CDR2 is EKD. CDR3 protein: CARDGVGANTDKLIF. The CDR3 region has the DNA TGTGCCCGTGACGGCGTCGGTGCAAACACCGATAAACTCATCTTT.

A word on this clone: The likely explanation is a read error, given a far larger clone one base away. J is TRDJ1 and V is TRDV2, with 9 bases matching TRDD3. The length of the CDR3 is 17 residues. The germline CDR1 and CDR2 sequences are GEAIGNYY and EKD. CDR3 protein: CACDKLGDPPYTGKLIF. The CDR3, as DNA: TGTGCCTGTGACAAACTGGGGGACCCCCCCTACACCGGTAAACTCATCTTT.

This clone was seen more than once but under ten times. This sequence may be a read error, since a much larger clone differs from it by one base. The chain is built from TRDV1 and TRDJ1, with 7 bases identical to TRDD3. This CDR3 comprises 18 residues. The trim removed 0 bases at V and 3 bases at J, leaving 13 bases unmatched. The germline CDR1 and CDR2 sequences are TSWWSYY and QGS. The CDR3 region is CALGELTKTGVYADKLIF. Here the CDR3 DNA reads TGTGCTCTTGGGGAACTTACCAAGACTGGGGTATACGCCGATAAACTCATCTTT.

This clone was counted a few times. At the DNA level, this CDR3 is encoded by other sequences in the same sample as well. The chain carries TRDV2 and TRDJ1; D is unclear. This CDR3 region has 15 residues. Germline V gene lookup returns CDR1 GEAIGNYY and CDR2 EKD. V lost 3 bases to trimming and J lost 3 bases, with 16 bases between them. Here the CDR3 reads CACDPFPGSADKLIF. The CDR3, as DNA: TGTGCCTGTGACCCTTTTCCGGGAAGCGCCGATAAACTCATCTTT.

By proportion, this clone is large. Other DNA sequences in the same sample also yield this CDR3. The chain links TRDV2 to TRDJ1; 8 bases are a match to TRDD3. CDR3 length equals 21 residues. The trim removed 0 bases at V and 0 bases at J, leaving 20 bases unmatched. Germline-derived CDR1 and CDR2 are GEAIGNYY and EKD. CDR3 sequence reads: CACDTVIMGDPPVEYTDKLIF. The CDR3 DNA sequence: TGTGCCTGTGACACCGTTATTATGGGGGATCCACCAGTTGAGTACACCGATAAACTCATCTTT.

This chain joins TRDV2 and TRDJ1, with TRDD3 identical over 10 bases. CDR3 length: 22 residues. J lost 0 bases, V lost 0 bases, and 21 bases had no gene match. Germline values: CDR1 GEAIGNYY, CDR2 EKD. The CDR3 sequence is CACDTARAHKGDTLGYTDKLIF. DNA of the CDR3: TGTGCCTGTGACACCGCGCGAGCCCATAAGGGGGATACGCTTGGTTACACCGATAAACTCATCTTT.

Regarding this clone: Since a far larger clone is one base different, this is likely a read error. The same CDR3 can be traced to other DNA sequences in this sample. The V and J genes are TRDV2 and TRDJ1; 7 bases agree with TRDD3. CDR3 size: 15 residues. Germline V CDR1 and CDR2: GEAIGNYY, EKD. The CDR3 DNA is TGCGCCTGTGACAAGGTTGGGGGACAGACCGATAAACTCATCTTT. Protein product: CACDKVGGQTDKLIF.

In this sample, this clone is large. The sample contains more than one DNA sequence encoding this CDR3. This chain uses TRDV2 with TRDJ1; 11 nucleotides agree with TRDD3. CDR3 length equals 15 residues. The trim removed 3 bases at V and 3 bases at J, leaving 5 bases unmatched. CDR1 is GEAIGNYY and CDR2 is EKD in the germline V gene. The CDR3 sequence: CACDPLGDKSDKLIF. Written as DNA, the CDR3 is TGTGCCTGTGACCCACTGGGGGATAAATCCGATAAACTCATCTTT.

Turning to this clone: TCRdb's listed protein matches a much larger clone and diverges from this DNA's translation at residue 14, likely through a read error; the protein shown comes from the DNA. The chain couples TRDV2 to TRDJ3; possibly TRDD3 for D (5 bases). Germline V CDR1 and CDR2: GEAIGNYY, EKD. The CDR3 extends over 20 amino acids. This CDR3 reads CACDTLGTTNGSWETRQMFF. In DNA form, the CDR3 reads TGTGCCTGTGACACCTTGGGGACCACGAACGGCTCCTGGGAGACCCGACAGATGTTTTTC.

Turning to this clone: A single base is all that separates this from a far larger clone, so a read error is likely. V is TRDV1 and J is TRDJ1, with 8 bases lining up with TRDD2. The trim removed 7 bases at V and 0 bases at J, leaving 31 bases unmatched. CDR3 size: 23 residues. Germline values: CDR1 TSWWSYY, CDR2 QGS. CDR3 region: CALEDLPRTSYVRGGTYTDKLIF. The CDR3, as DNA: TGTGCTCTTGAGGACCTACCAAGGACTTCCTACGTCCGGGGGGGGACGTACACCGATAAACTCATCTTT.

Comment on this clone: Translating this DNA gives a protein that differs at residue 12 from the TCRdb one, which belongs to a much larger clone; a read error is likely, and the protein shown is this translation. The V gene is TRDV2, the J gene TRDJ1, with TRDD3 matching 11 bases. The germline V gene has CDR1 GEAIGNYY and CDR2 EKD. This CDR3 has 15 amino acids. CDR3 in DNA: TGTGCCTGTGCCCAACTGGGGGATAGGGACGATAGACTCATCTTT. It is translated as CACAQLGDRDDRLIF.

As for this clone: TCRdb has a much larger clone's protein, which differs at residue 5 from the translation of this DNA, likely because of a read error; what is shown is the protein translated from the DNA. The J gene is TRDJ3, the V gene TRDV2; perhaps TRDD3 as D (5 bases). Trimming shortened V by 3 bases and J by 0 bases, and 20 bases separated the two germline ends. The CDR3 contains 20 residues. Germline loops: CDR1 GEAIGNYY, CDR2 EKD. CDR3 loop: CACDPLGTTNGSWDTRQMFF. The CDR3 coding sequence is TGTGCCTGTGACCCCTTGGGGACCACGAACGGCTCCTGGGACACCCGACAGATGTTTTTC.

Judged by abundance, this clone is medium-sized. The rearrangement uses TRDV2 and TRDJ1; 10 bases are shared with TRDD3. Germline CDR1 is GEAIGNYY and CDR2 is EKD. The CDR3 has 15 amino acids. The V segment lost 1 base and the J segment 4 bases; nucleotides outside the gene matches: 5. CDR3 bases: TGTGCCTGTGACACGCTGGGGGATAAGGACGATAAACTCATCTTT. This translates into CACDTLGDKDDKLIF.

A word on this clone: This DNA translates differently at residue 6 from the TCRdb protein, which is that of a much larger clone; a read error is likely, and the protein shown is the DNA's own translation. The rearrangement links TRDV2 to TRDJ1, with 8 nucleotides matching TRDD3. The CDR3 spans 15 residues. V lost 5 bases and J lost 4; bases outside the gene matches: 11. Germline V gene data show CDR1 as GEAIGNYY and CDR2 as EKD. The CDR3: CACAQQGDRDDKLIF. The CDR3 bases are TGTGCCTGTGCCCAACAGGGGGATAGGGACGATAAACTCATCTTT.

On this clone: A far larger clone is only one base removed, so a read error is likely. The rearrangement joins TRDV2 to TRDJ1; D uncertain. The CDR3 spans 14 residues. Trimming took off 3 bases at V and 1 base at J, with 11 bases between the two ends. Germline assignment: CDR1 GEAIGNYY and CDR2 EKD. CDR3 DNA: TGTGCCTGTGACGACTTTACAGCCACCGATAAACTCATCTTT. Its protein product is CACDDFTATDKLIF.